The clone carrying this T cell receptor (beta chain) was picked up a small number of times. Its matching antigen is unknown. Measured with immunoSEQ multiplex PCR; TCRdb has only the in-frame clones, and not every one. This sample has 100,000 or so clones; approximately 89% occur once, and the top ten carry 10% to 13%. The data were taken from a study of T cell responses to AZD1222 COVID-19 vaccine. Broader study findings: Across spike, vaccine-associated CD4 TCRs were found, dominant at 160-218 and 743-854. Two doses of AZD1222 preceded a rise in Spike-specific TCR breadth and depth.

V gave up 3 bases and J gave up 4 bases, with 6 bases separating them. This CDR3 has 11 amino acids. Germline CDR1 and CDR2: SQVTM and ANQGSEA. Second-dose intervals of approximately 4 or approximately 12 weeks were pooled. The J gene is TRBJ1-1, the V gene TRBV29-1; the D gene is possibly TRBD1 (5 bases). Sequencing used peripheral blood, obtained 28 days after the second AZD1222 dose. The TCR comes from an adult who received the AZD1222 COVID-19 vaccine. The CDR3 loop is CSVEGGTEAFF. In nucleotides, the CDR3 is TGCAGCGTTGAGGGGGGCACTGAAGCTTTCTTT.